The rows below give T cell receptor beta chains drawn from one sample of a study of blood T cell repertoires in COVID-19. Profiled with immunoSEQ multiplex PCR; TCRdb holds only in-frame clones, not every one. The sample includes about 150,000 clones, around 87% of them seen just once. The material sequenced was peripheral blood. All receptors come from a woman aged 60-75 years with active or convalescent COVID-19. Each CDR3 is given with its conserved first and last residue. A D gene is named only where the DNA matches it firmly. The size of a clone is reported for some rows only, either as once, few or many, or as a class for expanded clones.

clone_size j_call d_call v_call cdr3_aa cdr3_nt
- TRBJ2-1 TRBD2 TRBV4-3 CASSQDGLAVNEQFF TGCGCCAGCAGCCAAGATGGACTAGCAGTCAATGAGCAGTTCTTC
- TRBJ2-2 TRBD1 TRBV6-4 CASSVGQGAHLGTGELFF TGTGCCAGCAGTGTGGGACAGGGGGCGCATCTAGGCACCGGGGAGCTGTTTTTT
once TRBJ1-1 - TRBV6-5 CASSSLGVPTEAFF TGTGCCAGCAGTTCCCTAGGGGTGCCCACTGAAGCTTTCTTT
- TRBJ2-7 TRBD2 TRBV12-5 CASKGFERGEQYF TGTGCTAGTAAGGGTTTTGAGCGGGGCGAGCAGTACTTC
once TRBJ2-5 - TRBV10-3 CAIEAGGQGKETQYF TGTGCCATCGAGGCGGGGGGACAGGGTAAAGAGACCCAGTACTTC
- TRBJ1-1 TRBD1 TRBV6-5 CASTTGVRSTEAFF TGTGCCAGCACCACAGGGGTCAGGTCGACTGAAGCTTTCTTT
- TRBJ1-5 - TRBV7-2 CASSVRVNQPQHF TGTGCCAGCAGCGTCAGGGTAAATCAGCCCCAGCATTTT
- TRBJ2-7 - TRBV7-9 CASSWTKGQLIKPYEQYF TGTGCCAGCAGCTGGACCAAGGGGCAGCTTATTAAACCCTACGAGCAGTACTTC
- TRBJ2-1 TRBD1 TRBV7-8 CASSFGTGVWNEQFF TGTGCCAGCAGCTTCGGGACAGGGGTGTGGAATGAGCAGTTCTTC
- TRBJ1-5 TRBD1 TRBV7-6 CASSLSGQGVSGNQPQHF TGTGCCAGCAGCTTATCGGGACAGGGGGTCTCTGGCAATCAGCCCCAGCATTTT
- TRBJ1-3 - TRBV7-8 CASSLDQASSGNTIYF TGTGCCAGCAGCTTAGATCAGGCCAGCTCTGGAAACACCATATATTTT
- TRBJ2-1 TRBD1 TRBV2 CASTRDRGRYNEQFF TGTGCCAGCACCCGGGACAGGGGTCGATACAATGAGCAGTTCTTC
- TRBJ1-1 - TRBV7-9 CASSLVVNTEAFF TGTGCCAGCAGCTTAGTCGTGAACACTGAAGCTTTCTTT
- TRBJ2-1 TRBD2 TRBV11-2 CASSLVSGLAVYNEQFF TGTGCCAGCAGCTTAGTTTCTGGACTAGCCGTGTACAATGAGCAGTTCTTC
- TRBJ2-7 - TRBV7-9 CASSLAVSSYEQYF TGTGCCAGCAGCTTAGCGGTCAGCTCCTACGAGCAGTACTTC
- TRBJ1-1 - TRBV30 CAWSRTPNTEAFF TGTGCCTGGAGTCGAACACCGAACACTGAAGCTTTCTTT
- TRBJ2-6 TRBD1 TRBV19 CASMRTGASGANVLTF TGTGCCAGTATGAGGACAGGGGCCTCTGGGGCCAACGTCCTGACTTTC
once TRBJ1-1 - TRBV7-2 CASSLATTGKAEAFF TGTGCCAGCAGCTTAGCTACAACAGGAAAGGCTGAAGCTTTCTTT
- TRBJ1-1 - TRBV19 CASMEKGWGGTEAFF TGTGCCAGTATGGAAAAAGGCTGGGGGGGCACTGAAGCTTTCTTT
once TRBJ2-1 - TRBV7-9 CASSFDPRGTRREQFF TGTGCCAGCAGCTTTGACCCTAGGGGGACGCGAAGGGAGCAGTTCTTC
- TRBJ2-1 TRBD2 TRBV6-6 CASSSRASGGSYEQFF TGTGCCAGCAGTTCCCGGGCTAGCGGGGGGTCCTACGAGCAGTTCTTC
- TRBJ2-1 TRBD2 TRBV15 CATKKSGGAINEQFF TGTGCCACCAAAAAGAGCGGGGGGGCCATCAATGAGCAGTTCTTC
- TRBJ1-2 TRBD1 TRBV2 CASSATGFGGYTF TGTGCCAGCAGCGCGACAGGGTTCGGTGGCTACACCTTC
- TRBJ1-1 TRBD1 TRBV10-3 CAISELKQGETEAFF TGTGCCATCAGTGAGTTAAAACAGGGGGAGACTGAAGCTTTCTTT
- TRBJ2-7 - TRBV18 CASSPVRQGREEQYF TGTGCCAGCTCACCAGTCAGACAGGGGAGGGAGGAGCAGTACTTC
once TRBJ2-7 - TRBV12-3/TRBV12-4 CASSLTDSYEQYF TGTGCCAGCAGTTTGACAGACTCCTACGAGCAGTACTTC
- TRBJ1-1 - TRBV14 CASSQYNTPRAFF TGTGCCAGCAGCCAATACAATACACCGAGGGCTTTCTTT
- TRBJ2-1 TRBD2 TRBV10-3 CAISASGGSYNEQFF TGTGCCATCAGCGCTAGCGGGGGATCCTACAATGAGCAGTTCTTC
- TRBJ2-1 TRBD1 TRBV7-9 CASSLVTGGFNEQFF TGTGCCAGCAGCTTGGTGACAGGGGGATTCAATGAGCAGTTCTTC
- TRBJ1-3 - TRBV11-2 CASSFRTATIRVSGNTIYF TGTGCCAGCAGCTTTCGGACAGCCACGATACGAGTTTCTGGAAACACCATATATTTT
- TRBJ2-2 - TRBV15 CATSGGGNTGELFF TGTGCCACCAGCGGCGGAGGGAACACCGGGGAGCTGTTTTTT
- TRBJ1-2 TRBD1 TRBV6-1 CASSDGGGAYGYTF TGTGCCAGCAGTGATGGAGGGGGCGCGTATGGCTACACCTTC
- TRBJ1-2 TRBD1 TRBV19 CASSKGTDANYGYTF TGTGCCAGTAGTAAAGGGACAGACGCTAACTATGGCTACACCTTC
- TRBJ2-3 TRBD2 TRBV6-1 CASSEGLAGGLATQYF TGTGCCAGCAGTGAAGGGCTAGCGGGGGGCCTGGCGACGCAGTATTTT
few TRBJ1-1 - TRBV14 CASSLQGSTEAFF TGTGCCAGCAGCCTACAGGGCAGCACTGAAGCTTTCTTT
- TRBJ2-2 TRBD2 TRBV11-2 CASSFWPSGGAIGELFF TGTGCCAGCAGCTTCTGGCCGAGCGGGGGGGCAATCGGGGAGCTGTTTTTT
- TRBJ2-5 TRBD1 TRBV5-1 CASSRSGQGTQETQYF TGCGCCAGCAGCAGGAGTGGACAGGGGACCCAAGAGACCCAGTACTTC
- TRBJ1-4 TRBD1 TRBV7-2 CASSQTGQGMEKLFF TGTGCCAGCAGTCAGACGGGACAGGGGATGGAGAAACTGTTTTTT